This T cell receptor (beta chain) is drawn from a study of T-cell memory formation after mild COVID-19. In the study overall: Clusters of TCRs were largely donor specific.

The sample holds a few counts of this clonotype. Its antigen is as yet unknown. Germline assignment: CDR1 SGDLS and CDR2 YYNGEE. V was trimmed by 4 bases and J by 0 bases, leaving 10 bases between them. The CDR3 contains 14 residues. TCRdb used MiXCR to reprocess the 5' RACE reads, holding one entry per CDR3 protein. The sample yields fewer than 450,000 distinct CDR3 sequences, roughly 20% seen once. Study-wide results and limits: Contracting CD4+ clones sat mainly in CM and EM; CD8+ in EMRA.

This chain joins TRBV9 and TRBJ1-1; weak D call: TRBD1 (6 bases). The TCR sequence derives from an adult woman who had mild COVID-19 (a few samples of this study predate the infection). Cell type and time point are not known. Sequenced sample: PBMCs or a T cell subset sorted from them (not recorded which). The CDR3 DNA is TGTGCCAGCAGCACGGGACACTTGAACACTGAAGCTTTCTTT. Protein product: CASSTGHLNTEAFF.